This TCR beta chain was retrieved from a study of T cell responses to AZD1222 COVID-19 vaccine. The study, taken as a whole, reports: Repertoire sampling happened only post peak T cell response. Spike-specific TCR repertoires showed rising breadth and depth after two AZD1222 doses. Donors, mostly white British, included more females; clonal diversity was possibly underestimated.

The repertoire was sequenced with immunoSEQ multiplex PCR; TCRdb's copy has only in-frame clones and lacks some. Of some 130,000 clones listed, about 85% are singletons. Details on this clone: What it binds is not known.

Germline CDR1 is MNHNS and CDR2 is SASEGT. The CDR3 covers 14 residues. V was pared by 1 base and J by 3 bases, with 9 bases between. The origin of this receptor is an adult in good health. Sequencing used peripheral blood, obtained on day 0 of AZD1222 vaccination. This rearrangement joins TRBV6-1 to TRBJ1-2; D remains ambiguous. The CDR3 is CASSEGAPHYGYTF. DNA for the CDR3: TGTGCCAGCAGTGAAGGCGCACCACACTATGGCTACACCTTC.